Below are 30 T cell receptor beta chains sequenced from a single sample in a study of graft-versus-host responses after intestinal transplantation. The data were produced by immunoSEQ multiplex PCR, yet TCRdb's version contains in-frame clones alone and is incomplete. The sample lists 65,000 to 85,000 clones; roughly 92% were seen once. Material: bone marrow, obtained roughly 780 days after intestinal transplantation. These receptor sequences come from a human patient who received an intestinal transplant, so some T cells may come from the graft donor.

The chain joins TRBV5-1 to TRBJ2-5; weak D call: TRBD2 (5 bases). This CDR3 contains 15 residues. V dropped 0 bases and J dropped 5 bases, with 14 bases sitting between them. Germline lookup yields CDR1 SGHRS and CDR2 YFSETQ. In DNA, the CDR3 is TGCGCCAGCAGCTTGGAAGGAGGCCCTCGGGAGACCCAGTACTTC. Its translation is CASSLEGGPRETQYF. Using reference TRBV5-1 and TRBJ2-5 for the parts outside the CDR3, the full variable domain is KAGVTQTPRYLIKTRGQQVTLSCSPISGHRSVSWYQQTPGQGLQFLFEYFSETQRNKGNFPGRFSGRQFSNSRSEMNVSTLELGDSALYLCASSLEGGPRETQYFGPGTRLLVL.

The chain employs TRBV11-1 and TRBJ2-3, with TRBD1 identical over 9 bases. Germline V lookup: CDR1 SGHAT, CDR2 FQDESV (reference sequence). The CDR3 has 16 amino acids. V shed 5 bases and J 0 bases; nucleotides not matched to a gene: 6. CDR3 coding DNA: TGTGCCAGCAGCCCCTTAGGACAGGGGAGCACAGATACGCAGTATTTT. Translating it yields CASSPLGQGSTDTQYF.

In DNA form, the CDR3 reads TGTGCCAGTAGTATAGAGCAGGACTACGAGCAGTACTTC. Protein: CASSIEQDYEQYF. V and J are TRBV19 and TRBJ2-7; no clear D gene. The germline V and J ends were trimmed by 0 bases and 3 bases, with 6 bases remaining between them. The CDR3 consists of 13 residues. CDR1 and CDR2 (germline): LNHDA, SQIVND (reference sequence).

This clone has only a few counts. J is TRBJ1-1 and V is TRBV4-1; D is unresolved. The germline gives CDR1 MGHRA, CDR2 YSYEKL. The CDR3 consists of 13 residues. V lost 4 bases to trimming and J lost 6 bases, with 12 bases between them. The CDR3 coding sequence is TGCGCCAGCAGCCGCCAGCGCAACGCTGAAGCTTTCTTT. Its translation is CASSRQRNAEAFF.

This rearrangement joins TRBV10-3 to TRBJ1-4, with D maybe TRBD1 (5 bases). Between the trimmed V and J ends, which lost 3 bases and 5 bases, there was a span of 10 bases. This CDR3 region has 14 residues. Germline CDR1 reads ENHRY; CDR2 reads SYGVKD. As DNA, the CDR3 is TGTGCCATCAGTGATGACAGTTGGAATGAAAAACTGTTTTTT. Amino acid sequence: CAISDDSWNEKLFF.

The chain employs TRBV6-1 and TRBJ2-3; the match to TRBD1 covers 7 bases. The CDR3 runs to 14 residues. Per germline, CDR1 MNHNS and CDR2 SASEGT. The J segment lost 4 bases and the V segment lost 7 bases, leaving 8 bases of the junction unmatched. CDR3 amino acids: CASTSGTAPDTQYF. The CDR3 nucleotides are TGTGCCAGCACTTCGGGGACAGCACCAGATACGCAGTATTTT.

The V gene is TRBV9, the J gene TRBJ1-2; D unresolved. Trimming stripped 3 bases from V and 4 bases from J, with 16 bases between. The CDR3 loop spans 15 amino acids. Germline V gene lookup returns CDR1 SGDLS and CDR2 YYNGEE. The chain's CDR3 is CASSAFQETLYGYTF. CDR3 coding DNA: TGTGCCAGCAGCGCCTTTCAGGAAACTCTCTATGGCTACACCTTC.

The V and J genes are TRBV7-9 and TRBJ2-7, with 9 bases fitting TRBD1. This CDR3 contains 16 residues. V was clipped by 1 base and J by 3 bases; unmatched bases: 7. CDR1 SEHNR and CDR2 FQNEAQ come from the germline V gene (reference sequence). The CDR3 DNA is TGTGCCAGCAGCTTAGTACAGGGGGCTGCAAACTACGAGCAGTACTTC. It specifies CASSLVQGAANYEQYF.

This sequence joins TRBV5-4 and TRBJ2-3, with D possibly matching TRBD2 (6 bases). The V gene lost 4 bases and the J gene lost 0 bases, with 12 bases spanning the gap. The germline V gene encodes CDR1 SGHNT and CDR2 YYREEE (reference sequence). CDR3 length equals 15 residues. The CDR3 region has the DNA TGTGCCAGCAGCGCTGAGCTAGCGAGCACAGATACGCAGTATTTT. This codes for CASSAELASTDTQYF.

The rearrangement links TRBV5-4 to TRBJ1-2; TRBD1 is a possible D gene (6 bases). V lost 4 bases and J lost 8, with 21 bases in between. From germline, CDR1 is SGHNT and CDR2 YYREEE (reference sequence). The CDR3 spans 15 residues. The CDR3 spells CASSSTVSGDVGYTF. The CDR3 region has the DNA TGTGCCAGCAGCAGTACGGTGTCAGGGGATGTAGGCTACACCTTC.

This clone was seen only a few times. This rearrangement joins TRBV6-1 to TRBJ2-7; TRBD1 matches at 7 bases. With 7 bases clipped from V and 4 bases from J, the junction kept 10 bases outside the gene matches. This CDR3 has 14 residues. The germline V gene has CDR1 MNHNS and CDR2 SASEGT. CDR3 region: CASMTGTATYEQYF. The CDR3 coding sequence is TGTGCCAGCATGACCGGGACAGCTACTTACGAGCAGTACTTC.

As DNA, the CDR3 is TGCGCCAGCAGCTTTAGGACTAGCGGGGGTTTCCCCGATACGCAGTATTTT. Protein sequence: CASSFRTSGGFPDTQYF. J is TRBJ2-3 and V is TRBV5-1; 13 bases fit TRBD2. The V gene's germline CDR1 is SGHRS and CDR2 YFSETQ. The length of the CDR3 is 17 residues. The junction had 9 bases not matched to a gene; V was cut back by 2 bases and J by 6 bases.

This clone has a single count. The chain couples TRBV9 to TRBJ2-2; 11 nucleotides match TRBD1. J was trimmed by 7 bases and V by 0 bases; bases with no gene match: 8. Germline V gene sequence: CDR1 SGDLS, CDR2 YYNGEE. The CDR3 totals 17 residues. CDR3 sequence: CASSVARGQGAVGELFF. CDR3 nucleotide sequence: TGTGCCAGCAGCGTAGCTAGAGGACAGGGGGCCGTCGGGGAGCTGTTTTTT.

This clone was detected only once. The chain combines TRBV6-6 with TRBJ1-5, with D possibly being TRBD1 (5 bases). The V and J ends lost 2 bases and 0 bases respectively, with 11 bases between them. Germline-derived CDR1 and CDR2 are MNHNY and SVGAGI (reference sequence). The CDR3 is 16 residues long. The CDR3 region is CASSYAGQGSNQPQHF. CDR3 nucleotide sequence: TGTGCCAGCAGTTACGCAGGGCAGGGTAGCAATCAGCCCCAGCATTTT.

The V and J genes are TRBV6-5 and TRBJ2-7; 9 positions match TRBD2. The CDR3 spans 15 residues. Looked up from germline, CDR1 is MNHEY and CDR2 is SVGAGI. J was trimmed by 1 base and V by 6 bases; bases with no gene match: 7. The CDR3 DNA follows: TGTGCCAGCAGCCCCAGTAGCGGGGGTTCCTACGAGCAGTACTTC. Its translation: CASSPSSGGSYEQYF.

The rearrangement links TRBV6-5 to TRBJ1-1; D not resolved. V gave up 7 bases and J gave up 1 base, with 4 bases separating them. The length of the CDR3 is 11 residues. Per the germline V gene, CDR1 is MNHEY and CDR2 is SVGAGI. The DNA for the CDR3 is TGTGCCAGCACAGGGAACACTGAAGCTTTCTTT. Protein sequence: CASTGNTEAFF.

The CDR3 DNA reads TGTGCCAGCAGCCGTACTAGCGGGGCAAGTACGGTGGAGACCCAGTACTTC. This codes for CASSRTSGASTVETQYF. V usage is TRBV5-4 and J usage is TRBJ2-5; 10 positions agree with TRBD2. From germline, CDR1 is SGHNT and CDR2 YYREEE (reference sequence). J gave up 5 bases and V 4 bases, and 14 bases lay outside the gene matches. The CDR3 is made up of 17 amino acids.

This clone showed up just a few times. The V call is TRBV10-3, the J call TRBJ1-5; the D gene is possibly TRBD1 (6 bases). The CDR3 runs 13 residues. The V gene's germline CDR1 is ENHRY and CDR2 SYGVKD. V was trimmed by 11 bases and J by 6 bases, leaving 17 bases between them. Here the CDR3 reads CAVQSGGAQPQHF. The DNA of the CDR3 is TGTGCCGTCCAATCCGGGGGCGCTCAGCCCCAGCATTTT.

In DNA form, the CDR3 reads TGTGCCAGCAGCTTAGCTGGACTAGGCTATGAGCAGTTCTTC. It specifies CASSLAGLGYEQFF. The gene calls are TRBV7-9 and TRBJ2-1, with 7 bases that match TRBD2. The CDR3 contains 14 residues. Germline V gene data show CDR1 as SEHNR and CDR2 as FQNEAQ (reference sequence). V was clipped by 0 bases and J by 8 bases; unmatched bases: 4. The full variable domain, with the rest looked up from reference TRBV7-9 and TRBJ2-1, is DTGVSQNPRHKITKRGQNVTFRCDPISEHNRLYWYRQTLGQGPEFLTYFQNEAQLEKSRLLSDRFSAERPKGSFSTLEIQRTEQGDSAMYLCASSLAGLGYEQFFGPGTRLTVL.

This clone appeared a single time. The CDR3, as DNA: TGTGCCAGCTCCATCATAGCGGGAGAGACAGATACGCAGTATTTT. Translated: CASSIIAGETDTQYF. The chain couples TRBV6-6 to TRBJ2-3; TRBD2 aligns across 9 bases. Germline trimming cut 8 bases from V and 3 bases from J; bases unmatched to any gene: 9. CDR1 and CDR2 (germline): MNHNY, SVGAGI (reference sequence). CDR3 length: 15 residues.

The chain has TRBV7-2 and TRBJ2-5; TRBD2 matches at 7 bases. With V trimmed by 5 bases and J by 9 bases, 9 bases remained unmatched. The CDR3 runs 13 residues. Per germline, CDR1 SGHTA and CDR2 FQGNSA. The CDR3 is CASSPSGGGAQYF. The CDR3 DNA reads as TGTGCCAGCAGCCCCTCCGGTGGGGGGGCCCAGTACTTC.

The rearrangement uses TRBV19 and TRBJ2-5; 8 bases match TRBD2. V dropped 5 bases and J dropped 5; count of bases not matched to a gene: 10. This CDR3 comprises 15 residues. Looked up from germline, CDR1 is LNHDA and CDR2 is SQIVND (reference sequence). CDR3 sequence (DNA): TGTGCCAGTAGTCCAGCTCAGACTAGCGTGGAGACCCAGTACTTC. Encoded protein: CASSPAQTSVETQYF.

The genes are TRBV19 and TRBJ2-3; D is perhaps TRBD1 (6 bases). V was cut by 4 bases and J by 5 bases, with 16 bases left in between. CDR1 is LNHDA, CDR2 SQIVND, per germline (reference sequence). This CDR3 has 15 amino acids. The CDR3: CASSTPVGAGDTQYF. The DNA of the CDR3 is TGTGCCAGTAGTACCCCCGTGGGGGCCGGAGATACGCAGTATTTT.

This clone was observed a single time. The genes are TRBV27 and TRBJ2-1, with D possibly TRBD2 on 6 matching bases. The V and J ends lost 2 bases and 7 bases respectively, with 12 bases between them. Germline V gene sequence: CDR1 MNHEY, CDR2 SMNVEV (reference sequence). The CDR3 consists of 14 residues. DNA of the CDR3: TGTGCCAGCAGTTTAGTGGGAGGAGCTAATGAGCAGTTCTTC. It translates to CASSLVGGANEQFF.

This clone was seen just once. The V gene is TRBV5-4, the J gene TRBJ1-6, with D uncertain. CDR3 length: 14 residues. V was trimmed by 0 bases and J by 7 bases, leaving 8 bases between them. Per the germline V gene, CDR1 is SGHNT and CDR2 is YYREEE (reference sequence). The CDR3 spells CASSLDSRNSPLHF. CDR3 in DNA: TGTGCCAGCAGCTTGGACAGCCGAAATTCACCCCTCCACTTT.

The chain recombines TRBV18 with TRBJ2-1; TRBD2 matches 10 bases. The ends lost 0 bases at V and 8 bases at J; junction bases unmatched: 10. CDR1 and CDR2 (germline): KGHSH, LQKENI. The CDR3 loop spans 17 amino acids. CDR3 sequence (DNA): TGTGCCAGCTCACCACCTGTAGCGGGGGGTGTTGAACATGAGCAGTTCTTC. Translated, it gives CASSPPVAGGVEHEQFF.

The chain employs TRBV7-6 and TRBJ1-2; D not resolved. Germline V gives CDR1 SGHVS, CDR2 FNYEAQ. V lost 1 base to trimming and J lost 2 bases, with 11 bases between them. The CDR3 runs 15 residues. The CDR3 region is CASSLDRAKNYGYTF. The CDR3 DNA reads TGTGCCAGCAGCTTAGATAGGGCCAAAAACTATGGCTACACCTTC.

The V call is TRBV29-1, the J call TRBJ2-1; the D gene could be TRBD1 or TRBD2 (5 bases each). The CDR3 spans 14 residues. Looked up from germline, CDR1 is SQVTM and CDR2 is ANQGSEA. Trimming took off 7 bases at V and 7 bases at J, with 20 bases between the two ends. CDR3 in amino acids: CSDARGGGGNEQFF. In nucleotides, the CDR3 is TGCAGCGACGCCCGAGGCGGTGGGGGTAATGAGCAGTTCTTC.

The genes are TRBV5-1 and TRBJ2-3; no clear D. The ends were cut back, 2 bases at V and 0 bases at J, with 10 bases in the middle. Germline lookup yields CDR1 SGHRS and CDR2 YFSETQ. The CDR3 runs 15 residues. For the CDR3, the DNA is TGCGCCAGCAGCTTCAGTACAGCTAGCACAGATACGCAGTATTTT. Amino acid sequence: CASSFSTASTDTQYF.

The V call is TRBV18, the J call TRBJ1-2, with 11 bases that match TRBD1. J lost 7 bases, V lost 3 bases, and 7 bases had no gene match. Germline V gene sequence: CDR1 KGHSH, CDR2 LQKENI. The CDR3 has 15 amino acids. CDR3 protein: CASSPPGTGGSGYTF. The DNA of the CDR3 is TGTGCCAGCTCACCTCCAGGGACAGGGGGTTCTGGCTACACCTTC.